Listed here is a single T cell receptor beta chain. This clone was counted at least ten times. It lacks a known antigen. Base quality data are lacking; no much larger clone is found one base away. Other nucleotide sequences in the sample specify the same CDR3. The germline V gene (reference sequence) yields SGHNT for CDR1 and YYREEE for CDR2. The CDR3 starts with the cysteine, ends with the phenylalanine, and has 14 residues. Only CDR3 DNA remains: 42 bases, in frame from the first base. V loses 2 bases, J loses 4 bases, and the germline ends lie 10 bases apart. Libraries were made using PCR. Data came from an Illumina HiSeq 4000. High-throughput sequencing was used to profile the TCR beta-chain CDR3 region of every patient. In the paper's pipeline: Drawing on CDR3 differences between clinicopathological groups, the researchers built a classifier meant to tell apart patients with distant-metastatic papillary thyroid cancer. To measure repertoire diversity the researchers used the Shannon index, while the Morisita-Horn index served to gauge how similar the tumor and blood repertoires were. The public reads were quality trimmed at Q25 with fastp and then assembled into clones with MiXCR by TCRdb, keeping productive beta chains. TCRdb, not the authors, supplied the V and J calls. This sample is represented by around 34,000 clones; approximately 16% of them were singletons. The ten largest clones represent about a fifth of the sample.

The data were taken from a study of metastatic and nonmetastatic thyroid tumors (dated by TCRdb to 2019 to 2021). Study-level background: The researchers compared repertoires between peripheral blood samples and tumor or nodule tissue samples from patients with malignant or benign thyroid disease. Findings and caveats that apply to the study as a whole: In both blood and tumor samples, malignant tumors were reported to have significantly higher TCR beta diversity than benign nodules.

No patient had received any treatment before thyroid surgery. Using T-cell receptor beta sequencing, the researchers looked back retrospectively at clinical samples from patients, gathered between about 2012 and 2018. This TCR derives from a male donor with papillary thyroid cancer or a benign thyroid nodule (not recorded which). Some clones in this sample may be carry-over from other donors' samples. Source material: blood. This chain is built from TRBV5-4 and TRBJ2-1, with the D gene not confidently named. The DNA is TGTGCCAGCAGCTTAAGGGATGTATACAATGAGCAGTTCTTC. It encodes CASSLRDVYNEQFF.